Below, one T cell receptor beta chain is given with its context. The germline V gene encodes CDR1 MDHEN and CDR2 SYDVKM. The CDR3 is made up of 13 amino acids. V was trimmed by 2 bases and J by 7 bases, leaving 9 bases between them. The source of the sample is a study of shared clonotypes between healthy human individuals. Some clones are missing from TCRdb's copy, which holds only in-frame ones; the method was immunoSEQ multiplex PCR. The data show millions of clones, over 85% seen once. The material sequenced was naive CD4+ T cells sorted from blood. Stated subset: CD45RA+ positively selected. The gene calls are TRBV28 and TRBJ1-5; weak D call: TRBD1 (6 bases). The TCR comes from a man between 18 and 35 years old in good health. In DNA form, the CDR3 reads TGTGCCAGCAGTTTAACAGGGACCCAGCCCCAGCATTTT. It translates to CASSLTGTQPQHF.